This record covers a single T cell receptor beta chain. Clones were read by immunoSEQ multiplex PCR, and TCRdb kept only the in-frame ones, dropping some. Among around 60,000 clones, 93% were seen once, and the ten largest hold roughly 0.34%. V was clipped by 1 base and J by 4 bases; unmatched bases: 6. Germline V gene sequence: CDR1 SGHRS, CDR2 YFSETQ. This CDR3 is built from 16 residues. The sample is drawn from a study of T cell changes during pregnancy in multiple sclerosis. This TCR derives from a female donor with multiple sclerosis, enrolled in a pregnancy study. The chain links TRBV5-1 to TRBJ2-2; TRBD2 agrees at 8 bases. The sample consisted of CD4+ T cells from peripheral blood mononuclear cells, taken before pregnancy. Here the CDR3 reads CASSLSSGSGTGELFF. The CDR3 nucleotides are TGCGCCAGCAGCTTGTCCAGCGGGAGTGGCACCGGGGAGCTGTTTTTT.